This T cell receptor (beta chain) was observed in a study of post-analysis software for immune sequencing data. This clonotype has more than one count but fewer than ten. The antigen is not known. Study findings and constraints: The study found TRBV5-6, TRBV5-1 and TRBV20-1 among about five TRBV segments more frequent in patients than controls.

CDR1 is SGHAT and CDR2 is FQNNGV in the germline V gene. V was pared by 5 bases and J by 1 base, with 13 bases between. This CDR3 contains 15 residues. cDNA libraries for TCR beta contained unique molecular identifiers. One entry per CDR3 protein, called by TCRdb with MiXCR from the PCR reads. Found here are approximately 770,000 distinct CDR3 sequences, about half of them singletons; the top ten hold 4.9%. The receptor was isolated from a girl aged 10 to 17 with multiple sclerosis. The rearrangement joins TRBV11-2 to TRBJ2-3; TRBD2 is a possible D gene (5 bases). The specimen was blood. The CDR3 sequence: CASSQARAGTDTQYF. CDR3 DNA: TGTGCCAGCAGCCAGGCGCGGGCGGGCACAGATACGCAGTATTTT.